Following are 28 T cell receptor beta chains from one sample sequenced in a study of cytomegalovirus exposure and HLA in healthy donors. Primers included in the PCR were 60 Vbeta and 13 Jbeta primers. The method was immunoSEQ multiplex PCR; TCRdb's version includes in-frame clones alone and lacks a portion of them. The sample carries over 150,000 clones, roughly 80% recorded once. The sample taken for sequencing was PBMCs. These receptors originate from a woman in her thirties in good health and CMV-seropositive.

This sequence joins TRBV27 and TRBJ2-7; 7 bases match TRBD2. CDR1 and CDR2 (germline): MNHEY, SMNVEV (reference sequence). This CDR3 is built from 16 residues. J was trimmed by 0 bases and V by 0 bases; bases with no gene match: 5. CDR3: CASSLSSGVISYEQYF. Here the CDR3 DNA reads TGTGCCAGCAGTTTATCCAGCGGGGTAATCTCCTACGAGCAGTACTTC.

Here the CDR3 DNA reads TGTGCCAGCAGTGAATTCGGGACTAGCGATTACAATGAGCAGTTCTTC. Its translation is CASSEFGTSDYNEQFF. The chain combines TRBV25-1 with TRBJ2-1, with 10 bases fitting TRBD2. Per the germline V gene, CDR1 is MGHDK and CDR2 is SYGVNS. V lost 1 base to trimming and J lost 4 bases; unmatched junction nucleotides: 4. The CDR3 sequence is 16 residues long.

The CDR3 nucleotides read TGTGCCAGCAGCTTAACTAGCAGCTTCCAAGAGACCCAGTACTTC. Protein: CASSLTSSFQETQYF. The chain carries TRBV7-9 and TRBJ2-5, with D maybe TRBD2 (6 bases). The CDR3 covers 15 residues. Germline V CDR1 and CDR2: SEHNR, FQNEAQ (reference sequence). V was cut by 2 bases and J by 1 base, with 11 bases left in between.

This clone has a handful of counts. The chain links TRBV6-1 to TRBJ1-1; D gene ambiguous. This CDR3 comprises 14 residues. Germline V gives CDR1 MNHNS, CDR2 SASEGT. V was clipped by 1 base and J by 7 bases, with 13 bases between them. CDR3 sequence (DNA): TGTGCCAGCAGTGAAGTACGGGGTATAGGTGAAGCTTTCTTT. It translates to CASSEVRGIGEAFF.

The chain combines TRBV25-1 with TRBJ2-1; 10 bases line up with TRBD2. CDR3 size: 13 residues. V shed 7 bases and J 6 bases; nucleotides not matched to a gene: 3. Germline V lookup: CDR1 MGHDK, CDR2 SYGVNS. CDR3 sequence: CASTIAGGNEQFF. The CDR3 DNA reads as TGTGCCAGCACCATAGCGGGAGGCAATGAGCAGTTCTTC.

The chain combines TRBV11-2 with TRBJ2-5; a possible D gene is TRBD2 (6 bases). CDR3 length: 15 amino acids. V was clipped by 7 bases and J by 0 bases, with 15 bases between them. Germline V gene lookup returns CDR1 SGHAT and CDR2 FQNNGV. Here the CDR3 reads CASTPGDPYQETQYF. The CDR3 DNA sequence: TGTGCCAGCACCCCGGGGGACCCGTACCAAGAGACCCAGTACTTC.

The rearrangement links TRBV28 to TRBJ2-5; D is perhaps TRBD1 (5 bases). The CDR3 is made up of 13 amino acids. CDR1 MDHEN and CDR2 SYDVKM come from the germline V gene. Trimming removed 3 bases at V and 5 bases at J, with 10 bases between. The CDR3 DNA sequence: TGTGCCAGCAGTTTGGGCAGGGTGGAGACCCAGTACTTC. It encodes CASSLGRVETQYF.

The J gene is TRBJ2-7, the V gene TRBV5-8; TRBD1 matches at 8 bases. Trimming took 0 bases from V and 4 from J; bases not matched to a gene: 6. Germline lookup yields CDR1 SGHTS and CDR2 YDEGEE. The CDR3 length is 15 residues. For the CDR3, the DNA is TGTGCCAGCAGCTTGGATGCAGGGGGCCCTTACGAGCAGTACTTC. Translated: CASSLDAGGPYEQYF. The whole variable domain, remainder taken from reference TRBV5-8 and TRBJ2-7, is EAGVTQSPTHLIKTRGQQATLRCSPISGHTSVYWYQQALGLGLQFLLWYDEGEERNRGNFPPRFSGRQFPNYSSELNVNALELEDSALYLCASSLDAGGPYEQYFGPGTRLTVT.

This clone appeared a few times. CDR3 sequence reads: CASSQPWDRLNEQFF. For the CDR3, the DNA is TGCGCCAGCAGCCAGCCCTGGGACAGACTCAATGAGCAGTTCTTC. The chain carries TRBV4-1 and TRBJ2-1; 7 nucleotides line up with TRBD1. This CDR3 is built from 15 residues. Trimming cost V 3 bases and J 6 bases; bases outside gene matches: 8. Looked up from germline, CDR1 is MGHRA and CDR2 is YSYEKL.

The V gene is TRBV6-1, the J gene TRBJ2-1; 9 nucleotides line up with TRBD1. Germline V lookup: CDR1 MNHNS, CDR2 SASEGT. The CDR3 spans 15 residues. With 4 bases clipped from V and 9 bases from J, the junction kept 10 bases outside the gene matches. CDR3 bases: TGTGCCAGCAGTGCCGAAATCGGACAGGGGCGTGAGCAGTTCTTC. It translates to CASSAEIGQGREQFF.

V gene TRBV4-2 combines with J gene TRBJ1-4; 8 nucleotides agree with TRBD1. V lost 1 base and J lost 8; bases outside the gene matches: 9. Germline-derived CDR1 and CDR2 are LGHNA and YNFKEQ. The CDR3 runs 16 residues. CDR3 nucleotide sequence: TGTGCCAGCAGCCAAGTTCTCGGACAGGGTGGCGAAAAACTGTTTTTT. As protein: CASSQVLGQGGEKLFF.

The chain employs TRBV27 and TRBJ1-4; TRBD1 might be the D (5 bases). This CDR3 has 15 amino acids. Germline lookup yields CDR1 MNHEY and CDR2 SMNVEV (reference sequence). Trimming took off 8 bases at V and 3 bases at J, with 16 bases between the two ends. The CDR3 protein is CASQDHRRPNEKLFF. The CDR3 DNA reads TGTGCCAGCCAGGATCACAGGCGGCCTAATGAAAAACTGTTTTTT.

This chain links TRBV11-2 with TRBJ2-3; possibly TRBD2 for D (7 bases). Germline assignment: CDR1 SGHAT and CDR2 FQNNGV. Deletions cut 3 bases from V and 3 bases from J, with 13 bases between. The CDR3 extends over 15 amino acids. This chain's CDR3 is CASSLRGLRTDTQYF. CDR3 coding DNA: TGTGCCAGCAGCTTGCGGGGGCTAAGGACAGATACGCAGTATTTT.

The V call is TRBV5-4, the J call TRBJ2-7; D gene ambiguous. Looked up from germline, CDR1 is SGHNT and CDR2 is YYREEE (reference sequence). The CDR3 covers 13 residues. The V gene lost 0 bases and the J gene lost 5 bases, with 9 bases spanning the gap. This CDR3 reads CASSLVASDEQYF. Written as DNA, the CDR3 is TGTGCCAGCAGCTTGGTCGCATCAGACGAGCAGTACTTC.

This CDR3 reads CASSVGPSWGAGELFF. The CDR3 region has the DNA TGTGCCAGCAGCGTAGGTCCTAGCTGGGGGGCCGGGGAGCTGTTTTTT. The chain couples TRBV9 to TRBJ2-2; TRBD2 is a possible D gene (6 bases). Trimming took off 0 bases at V and 6 bases at J, with 15 bases between the two ends. The CDR3 is 16 residues long. Per the germline V gene, CDR1 is SGDLS and CDR2 is YYNGEE.

The chain employs TRBV4-1 and TRBJ2-3; 9 bases line up with TRBD2. Losses at the gene ends were 0 bases for V and 2 bases for J; bases not matched to a gene: 3. CDR3 length: 16 residues. Germline CDR1 and CDR2: MGHRA and YSYEKL. CDR3 DNA: TGCGCCAGCAGCCAAGAGCGCGGGAGGGCCACAGATACGCAGTATTTT. Amino acids: CASSQERGRATDTQYF.

The chain couples TRBV10-2 to TRBJ1-1, with D hard to call. CDR3 length: 14 residues. Germline values: CDR1 WSHSY, CDR2 SAAADI. V lost 0 bases to trimming and J lost 0 bases, with 5 bases between them. The CDR3 sequence is CASSESGLNTEAFF. As DNA, the CDR3 is TGCGCCAGCAGTGAGTCGGGCCTGAACACTGAAGCTTTCTTT.

The chain combines TRBV4-1 with TRBJ1-4; 7 positions agree with TRBD1. Trimming took 1 base from V and 7 from J; bases not matched to a gene: 9. The CDR3 contains 16 residues. The germline V gene encodes CDR1 MGHRA and CDR2 YSYEKL. The CDR3 coding sequence is TGCGCCAGCAGCCAAGGGCCAGGGCAGGGGGGTGAAAAACTGTTTTTT. It yields the protein CASSQGPGQGGEKLFF.

With respect to this clone: The sample has other DNA sequences that encode this CDR3 too. The rearrangement uses TRBV19 and TRBJ1-5, with TRBD1 as a possible D gene (5 bases). V shed 8 bases and J shed 7 bases, with 12 bases lying between them. Germline CDR1 LNHDA, CDR2 SQIVND (reference sequence). The CDR3 is made up of 12 amino acids. CDR3 in amino acids: CASWGGGQPQHF. DNA for the CDR3: TGTGCCAGTTGGGGCGGGGGACAGCCCCAGCATTTT.

J is TRBJ2-2 and V is TRBV7-7; tentative D call: TRBD2 (5 bases). The CDR3 has 14 amino acids. Trimming stripped 8 bases from V and 2 bases from J, with 12 bases between. Germline-derived CDR1 and CDR2 are SSHAT and FNYEAQ (reference sequence). As DNA, the CDR3 is TGTGCCAGCGGAGGACTGGCTAACACCGGGGAGCTGTTTTTT. Its translation: CASGGLANTGELFF.

The chain is built from TRBV7-6 and TRBJ2-1; the match to TRBD1 covers 9 bases. Germline lookup yields CDR1 SGHVS and CDR2 FNYEAQ. The junction had 3 bases not matched to a gene; V was cut back by 4 bases and J by 5 bases. The CDR3 sequence is 14 residues long. CDR3 in DNA: TGTGCCAGCAGCTCGACAGGGGGTGACAATGAGCAGTTCTTC. This encodes CASSSTGGDNEQFF.

As regards this clone: The junction shows a germline mismatch at one end, possibly a read error. This same CDR3 is encoded by further DNA sequences in the sample. The chain combines TRBV11-2 with TRBJ1-1; D might be TRBD1 (5 bases). CDR1 is SGHAT and CDR2 is FQNNGV in the germline V gene. The CDR3 extends over 14 amino acids. The CDR3 is CASSLAGNSAEAFF. CDR3 nucleotides: TGTGCCAGCAGCTTGGCAGGGAATTCGGCTGAAGCCTTCTTT.

The chain carries TRBV19 and TRBJ1-1; D may be TRBD1 (5 bases). CDR1 is LNHDA, CDR2 SQIVND, per germline (reference sequence). The CDR3 contains 13 residues. V gave up 7 bases and J gave up 1 base, with 10 bases separating them. The CDR3 region has the DNA TGTGCCAGTACCCCGACAGCGAACACTGAAGCTTTCTTT. It is translated as CASTPTANTEAFF.

Comment on this clone: The sample holds other DNA sequences that translate to the same CDR3. J is TRBJ2-7 and V is TRBV19; 11 bases are a match to TRBD1. The V segment lost 5 bases and the J segment 4 bases; nucleotides outside the gene matches: 4. The V gene's germline CDR1 is LNHDA and CDR2 SQIVND (reference sequence). The CDR3 consists of 14 residues. DNA of the CDR3: TGTGCCAGTAGTTCCGGACAGGGGGCATACGAGCAGTACTTC. It specifies CASSSGQGAYEQYF.

The V and J genes are TRBV4-2 and TRBJ1-2; 8 bases map to TRBD1. Germline V gene data show CDR1 as LGHNA and CDR2 as YNFKEQ. Trimming cost V 3 bases and J 8 bases; bases outside gene matches: 5. The CDR3 contains 13 residues. CDR3 bases: TGTGCCAGCAGCCACAGGGGGCCGGGCGGCTACACCTTC. Protein sequence: CASSHRGPGGYTF.

The chain carries TRBV11-2 and TRBJ2-1, with 9 bases lining up with TRBD2. Trimming at V came to 3 bases and at J to 7 bases, leaving 7 bases not matched to a gene. This CDR3 contains 15 residues. The germline gives CDR1 SGHAT, CDR2 FQNNGV. Here the CDR3 reads CASSFGREGLNEQFF. DNA for the CDR3: TGTGCCAGCAGCTTCGGGCGGGAGGGCCTGAATGAGCAGTTCTTC.

V usage is TRBV6-4 and J usage is TRBJ2-1, with 10 bases identical to TRBD2. Germline lookup yields CDR1 MRHNA and CDR2 SNTAGT. J lost 8 bases, V lost 6 bases, and 7 bases had no gene match. The CDR3 contains 14 residues. The CDR3 nucleotides are TGTGCCAGCAGAGCCCTAGCGGGAGTTTATGAGCAGTTCTTC. Translation gives CASRALAGVYEQFF.

The chain uses TRBV5-1 and TRBJ2-7, with a weak D call TRBD2 (5 bases). CDR3 length equals 16 residues. The germline V gene encodes CDR1 SGHRS and CDR2 YFSETQ. The ends were cut back, 4 bases at V and 6 bases at J, with 23 bases in the middle. The CDR3 DNA reads TGCGCCAGCAGCGACGGGATCTCACAGACCAAGGCCGAGCAGTACTTC. Protein: CASSDGISQTKAEQYF.